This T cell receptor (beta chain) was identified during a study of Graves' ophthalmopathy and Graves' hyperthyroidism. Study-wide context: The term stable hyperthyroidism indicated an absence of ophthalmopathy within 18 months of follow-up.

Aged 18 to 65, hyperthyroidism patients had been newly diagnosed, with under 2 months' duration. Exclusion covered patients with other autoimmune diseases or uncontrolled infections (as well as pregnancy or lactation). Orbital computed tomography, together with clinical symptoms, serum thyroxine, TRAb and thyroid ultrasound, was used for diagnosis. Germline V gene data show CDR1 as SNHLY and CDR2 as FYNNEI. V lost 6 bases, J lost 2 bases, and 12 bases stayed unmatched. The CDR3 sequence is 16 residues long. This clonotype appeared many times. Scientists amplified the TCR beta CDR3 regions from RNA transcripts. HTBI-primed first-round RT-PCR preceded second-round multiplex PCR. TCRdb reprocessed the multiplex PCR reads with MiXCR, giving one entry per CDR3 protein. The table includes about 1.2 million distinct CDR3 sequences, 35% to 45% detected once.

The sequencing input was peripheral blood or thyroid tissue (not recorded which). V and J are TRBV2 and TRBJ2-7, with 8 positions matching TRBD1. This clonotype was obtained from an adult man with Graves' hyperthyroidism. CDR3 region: CASRNLPGQETYEQYF. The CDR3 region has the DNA TGTGCCAGCAGGAACCTACCGGGACAGGAGACCTACGAGCAGTACTTC.